This TCR beta chain was sequenced during a study of T-cell reconstitution after alpha-beta-depleted transplantation in children (dated by TCRdb to 2016 to 2018). The study in broad terms: Using TCR repertoire profiling, the study followed T-cell immune reconstitution in a quantitative way in children after TCRalphabeta/CD19-depleted allogeneic hematopoietic cell transplantation. On the study overall, not on this receptor specifically: Over the following months the frequencies of hyperexpanded clones went down, and after one year T-cell counts and TCRbeta diversity were mostly credited to newly produced T cells. The apparently early recovery of alphabetaT-cell counts about two months after transplant reportedly depended on only several hundred rapidly expanded clones that came from non-depleted graft cells. In some patients, high TCRbeta diversity at day 60 was attributed to recipient T cells and intrathymic progenitors that had survived conditioning.

The library came from PCR. TCRdb records Illumina HiSeq 2500 as the sequencer. Molecular barcoding was employed in the preparation of TCR libraries, with unique molecular identifiers being used to normalize TCRbeta repertoire quantification. TCRdb reprocessing: public reads trimmed at Q25 with fastp, clones called with MiXCR, in-frame beta chains kept. Identical CDR3 proteins give one entry, which carries the most common genes and DNA. This sample comprises some 600,000 distinct CDR3 sequences, roughly 13% of them detected only once. The top ten clonotypes cover 2% to 2.5% of the sample. Of note for this clonotype: Its target antigen remains unknown. Per-base qualities were not stored, and no clone one base away is much larger.

The sample's treatment or condition label is to be understood as: allogeneic hematopoietic cell transplantation with graft depleted of TCRalphabeta T cells and CD19 B cells. The children who served as transplant recipients had been given grafts of TCRalphabeta/CD19-depleted allogeneic hematopoietic cells. Trimming takes 3 bases from V and 1 base from J, and the germline ends sit 9 bases apart. Based on the germline V gene, the CDR1 and CDR2 sequences are SGHTA and FQGNSA. Reading from cysteine to phenylalanine, the CDR3 counts 15 amino acids. Left in the record is the CDR3 DNA by itself, 45 bases read in frame from the first base.

Sequenced here: PBMCs, mostly from graft donor cells, sampled 360 days after TCRalphabeta/CD19-depleted stem cell transplant. The chain employs TRBV7-2 and TRBJ2-2; the D gene is unclear. This clonotype originated in a male patient aged 10-17 years who had a stem cell transplant for acute myeloid leukemia, so the T cells may come from the graft donor. The sequenced DNA: TGTGCCAGCAGCTTGATGGGATTGAACACCGGGGAGCTGTTTTTT. It is translated as CASSLMGLNTGELFF.